These T cell receptor beta chains were read from a single sample in a study of vaccination effects on CD4 cells after COVID-19. These TCRs are of unknown antigen specificity. Clones were sequenced by immunoSEQ multiplex PCR, and TCRdb holds only the in-frame ones, with some missing. The profile shows fewer than 90,000 clones, around 72% of them singletons. Sequenced material: CD4+ T cells from PBMCs cultured with HIV peptides, taken before COVID-19 vaccination. These receptors were collected from a human donor who had a prior SARS-CoV-2 infection. CDR3s leave out the opening cysteine and the closing phenylalanine or tryptophan. The size field is filled for only some rows; it gives once, few, many or a size class.

v_gene	j_gene	abundance	CDR3aa
TRBV5-4	TRBJ2-1	NA	ASSSAGTATYNEQF
TRBV30	TRBJ2-7	once	AWSGEQGPLEQY
TRBV6-5	TRBJ1-1	NA	ASSYGKGNTEAF
TRBV7-9	TRBJ2-7	NA	ASSFRGQGYEQY
TRBV7-8	TRBJ2-5	NA	ASSLEPLQTQY
TRBV5-4	TRBJ2-5	NA	ASSLPPDLETQY
TRBV5-1	TRBJ2-1	NA	ASSLGLAGGHSYNEQF
TRBV7-2	TRBJ1-4	NA	ASSSGTANEKLF
TRBV2	TRBJ1-4	NA	ASRLDRTVANEKLF
TRBV19	TRBJ2-1	NA	ASSTPGRAVANEQF
TRBV30	TRBJ1-4	once	AWSPSWGGSEKLF
TRBV5-5	TRBJ1-4	NA	ASSWEETGGWEKLF
TRBV19	TRBJ1-2	few	ASSITGGAGGYT
TRBV28	TRBJ2-5	NA	ASSRGEGETQY
TRBV11-2	TRBJ2-3	NA	ASSLEFRLGVHADTQY
TRBV24-1	TRBJ2-3	NA	ATSVQDTDTQY
TRBV2	TRBJ2-1	NA	ASSEITSYNEQF
TRBV19	TRBJ2-1	NA	ASSIGDSYNEQF
TRBV5-1	TRBJ2-1	NA	ASSLVAGGYNEQF
TRBV6-5	TRBJ1-2	NA	ASSYGSDNYGYT
TRBV20-1	TRBJ2-3	NA	SCVGLDTQY
TRBV5-1	TRBJ2-3	NA	ASSLRTASTDTQY
TRBV14	TRBJ1-6	NA	ASSQRSSYNSPLH
TRBV5-5	TRBJ1-1	few	ASSYFDREGTEAF
TRBV4-2	TRBJ2-5	NA	ASSQDWRSGQETQY
TRBV4-2	TRBJ1-2	NA	ASSQDLAANYGYT
TRBV9	TRBJ2-3	NA	ASSRGGSSGRTDTQY
TRBV11-2	TRBJ2-5	NA	ASSLRETQY
TRBV2	TRBJ2-6	once	ASSRESSGANVLT
TRBV18	TRBJ2-3	NA	ASSPRLPNRGRGNTQY
TRBV7-9	TRBJ2-7	NA	ASSPPHSYEQY
TRBV2	TRBJ2-1	NA	ASSEARQQDEQF
TRBV6-5	TRBJ1-3	NA	ASSYQTGGGNTIY
TRBV7-2	TRBJ2-3	NA	ASSLTGTGSADTQY
TRBV25-1	TRBJ1-1	NA	ASSGYRGTEAF
TRBV7-3	TRBJ2-1	few	ASSLAGQNEQF
TRBV19	TRBJ2-4	NA	ASSGRTTIVAKNIQY
TRBV10-1	TRBJ1-5	NA	ASSRDILRQPQH
TRBV9	TRBJ2-3	NA	ASSVLAGRTDTQY